This T cell receptor (beta chain) was identified during a study of T cell responses to AZD1222 COVID-19 vaccine (dated by TCRdb to 2020 to 2023). Looking at the study overall: TCR sequencing was performed for 230 to 250 trial participants, of whom around 200 were given two doses of AZD1222 and around 26 were given two doses of MenACWY control vaccine. Trial participants were enrolled by age into 18-55, 56-69 and 70-plus year subgroups, with roughly 160, 29 and 62 TCR-sequenced participants respectively. Points the paper makes about the study in general: Nearly half of unique spike-specific TCRs reportedly recognized epitopes outside regions mutated in the B.1.351 and B.1.1.7 variants. Participants were mostly white British, with more females than males. The authors suggested clonal diversity may have been underestimated. Because no samples from the day 14 peak response were available, repertoires could be characterized only after the peak T cell response. A significant rise in spike-specific TCR breadth and depth was observed after two AZD1222 doses relative to day 0 and relative to MenACWY recipients. The whole spike protein was spanned by vaccine-associated CD4 TCRs, and dominant responses were seen in regions 160-218 and 743-854. Conclusions about previously exposed vaccinees are limited because only six or seven AZD1222 recipients were SARS-CoV-2 seropositive at baseline. In the small 56-69-year group, the increase in depth fell short of significance, most likely because of low power.

To note about this clone: No cognate antigen has been identified for it. No base quality information exists; no much larger clone differs at one position. Other DNA sequences from this sample encode an identical CDR3 as well.

Interpreted using the paper, the time point label stands for: about 28 days (+/-7) after the second vaccine dose. The intended sense of this specimen's treatment or condition label: meningococcal conjugate vaccine given as trial control. Vaccinee samples came from UK trials COV001 and COV002, including a single-blind randomized controlled phase 2/3 trial of AZD1222 (ChAdOx1 nCoV-19) in healthy adults. For TCRbeta chain sequencing, PBMC samples were collected from trial participants at day 0 and at day 28 after the second dose. The germline V gene yields MNHNS for CDR1 and SASEGT for CDR2. Relative to germline, V is 3 bases shorter and J is 0 bases shorter, with 9 bases between their ends. Its CDR3 holds 15 amino acids, cysteine through phenylalanine. CDR3 DNA is the only sequence kept; it has 45 bases, read in frame from the first base. The CDR3 regions of human TCRbeta chains were analyzed by immunosequencing. Turning to the authors' computational methods: TCRs in the repertoires were compared against a reference library of SARS-CoV-2-specific TCRs that had been generated with the MIRA antigen-specificity platform. Breadth was defined as the fraction of unique TCRs that were SARS-CoV-2-associated, and depth was defined as the fraction of total T cells that were SARS-CoV-2-associated. Using the MIRA data, each spike-specific TCR was mapped to the spike region that the TCR reacts to and placed in a CD4 or CD8 class. Log10-transformed breadth and depth values were compared by one-way ANOVA with Sidak's multiple comparisons tests. TCRdb holds this immuneACCESS table with in-frame rearrangements only. Some clones are missing; in checked studies, unresolved V genes explain under half, and the rest has no known cause. That table furnishes V, J and clone size, whereas the DNA furnished D and trimming. The sample table lists tens of thousands of clones, around 88% of them with a count of one. The ten most abundant clones make up 8% to 10% of the sample.

This TCR derives from an adult who received the MenACWY meningococcal vaccine as a control. Rearrangement joined TRBV6-1 to TRBJ1-3, and TRBD1 may be the D gene, going by 5 matching bases. The source material was peripheral blood, sampled 28 days after the second dose of the MenACWY control vaccine. DNA sequence: TGTGCCAGCAGTGAGGGGGTGTACTCTGGAAACACCATATATTTT. Translated, it gives CASSEGVYSGNTIYF.